The 24 T cell receptor beta chains reported below all come from one sample, sequenced in a study of spatial heterogeneity in lung cancer. Time point noted: sample taken at primary tumor resection. Via MiXCR, TCRdb re-called the 5' RACE reads, giving one row per CDR3 protein. The sample lists 40,000 to 45,000 distinct CDR3 sequences; 6.8% were seen once. The source material was PBMCs, sampled at surgery. These receptors were taken from a female donor with early-stage non-small cell lung cancer.

This clonotype was detected ten times or more. CDR3: CATGARGLASGVEETQYF. The CDR3 DNA sequence: TGTGCCACGGGGGCACGGGGACTAGCGTCGGGAGTGGAGGAGACCCAGTACTTC. The chain carries TRBV27 and TRBJ2-5; 10 nucleotides line up with TRBD2. The CDR3 has 18 amino acids. Germline V gene lookup returns CDR1 MNHEY and CDR2 SMNVEV (reference sequence). V shed 10 bases and J 5 bases; nucleotides not matched to a gene: 22.

The gene calls are TRBV5-1 and TRBJ2-3; the D gene is possibly TRBD2 (5 bases). The CDR3 runs 13 residues. V lost 3 bases, J lost 5 bases, and 10 bases lay in between. In germline, CDR1 is SGHRS, CDR2 YFSETQ. In nucleotides, the CDR3 is TGCGCCAGCAGCTCCCCCGGAGGAGATACGCAGTATTTT. Its translation: CASSSPGGDTQYF.

In its sample, this clonotype was seen many times. The V and J genes are TRBV7-6 and TRBJ1-1; 7 bases are shared with TRBD1. The germline V gene encodes CDR1 SGHVS and CDR2 FNYEAQ. The V segment lost 4 bases and the J segment 1 base; nucleotides outside the gene matches: 3. The CDR3 runs to 14 residues. The DNA for the CDR3 is TGTGCCAGCAGCTCCAGGGGGGGGAACACTGAAGCTTTCTTT. Encoded protein: CASSSRGGNTEAFF.

The J gene is TRBJ1-1, the V gene TRBV20-1; D possibly corresponds to TRBD1 (5 bases). The V end was cut by 4 bases, the J end by 2 bases, with 17 bases between. Germline V gene sequence: CDR1 DFQATT, CDR2 SNEGSKA (reference sequence). The CDR3 has 15 residues. This CDR3 reads CSANPLGQRNTEAFF. DNA of the CDR3: TGCAGTGCTAATCCGCTGGGGCAGCGAAACACTGAAGCTTTCTTT.

In its sample, this clonotype was seen many times. The chain joins TRBV5-6 to TRBJ1-1; D unclear. V gave up 1 base and J gave up 8 bases, with 9 bases separating them. From germline, CDR1 is SGHDT and CDR2 YYEEEE. The CDR3 length is 12 residues. The chain's CDR3 is CASSLLELEAFF. The CDR3 nucleotides read TGTGCCAGCAGCTTGCTCGAACTCGAAGCTTTCTTT.

This clonotype turned up a few times. The chain has TRBV6-6 and TRBJ1-5; maybe TRBD1 (5 bases). The V gene's germline CDR1 is MNHNY and CDR2 SVGAGI (reference sequence). V was clipped by 0 bases and J by 5 bases, with 8 bases between them. There are 14 residues in the CDR3. The CDR3 coding sequence is TGTGCCAGCAGTTACTCGGGGGGACATCAGCCCCAGCATTTT. It translates to CASSYSGGHQPQHF.

This clonotype was seen a few times. The CDR3 region is CASSSRYSGGEETQYF. For the CDR3, the DNA is TGTGCCAGCAGCTCCAGATACTCAGGGGGCGAGGAGACCCAGTACTTC. V gene TRBV7-2 combines with J gene TRBJ2-5; 8 nucleotides agree with TRBD1. J lost 5 bases, V lost 4 bases, and 12 bases had no gene match. The V gene's germline CDR1 is SGHTA and CDR2 FQGNSA. CDR3 length equals 16 residues. Based on the CDR3 plus reference TRBV7-2 and TRBJ2-5, the full variable domain is GAGVSQSPSNKVTEKGKDVELRCDPISGHTALYWYRQSLGQGLEFLIYFQGNSAPDKSGLPSDRFSAERTGGSVSTLTIQRTQQEDSAVYLCASSSRYSGGEETQYFGPGTRLLVL.

This clonotype was observed many times. The chain couples TRBV5-1 to TRBJ2-3; TRBD1 aligns across 10 bases. J was trimmed by 4 bases and V by 3 bases; bases with no gene match: 5. Germline V gene sequence: CDR1 SGHRS, CDR2 YFSETQ. This CDR3 comprises 15 residues. CDR3 nucleotide sequence: TGCGCCAGCAGCTGGAATGGACAGGGGGCAGATACGCAGTATTTT. Translation: CASSWNGQGADTQYF.

This clonotype was counted many times. The chain couples TRBV3-1 to TRBJ2-3; D unresolved. V lost 0 bases and J 1 base, leaving 5 bases between the germline ends. Germline CDR1 LGHDT, CDR2 YNNKEL (reference sequence). The CDR3 covers 14 residues. The CDR3 protein is CASSQDVGTDTQYF. The CDR3 bases are TGTGCCAGCAGCCAAGATGTGGGCACAGATACGCAGTATTTT.

This clonotype was picked up many times. The rearrangement joins TRBV6-2 or TRBV6-3 to TRBJ1-4; a weak D match, TRBD1 (5 bases). Germline V gene data show CDR1 as MNHEY and CDR2 as SVGEGT. This CDR3 spans 14 amino acids. Trimming took off 4 bases at V and 10 bases at J, with 16 bases between the two ends. CDR3 sequence (DNA): TGTGCCAGCAGTTCGGGAGACAGTTTGGGAAAACTGTTTTTT. Translation: CASSSGDSLGKLFF.

This clonotype showed up many times. The chain recombines TRBV5-5 with TRBJ1-5; weak D call: TRBD1 (6 bases). The CDR3 extends over 15 amino acids. Germline V gene data show CDR1 as SGHKS and CDR2 as YYEKEE (reference sequence). Trimming shortened V by 5 bases and J by 3 bases, and 15 bases separated the two germline ends. This chain's CDR3 is CASRPSTGTNQPQHF. DNA for the CDR3: TGTGCCAGCAGGCCGTCAACAGGGACCAATCAGCCCCAGCATTTT. The variable domain in full, completed from reference TRBV5-5 and TRBJ1-5, reads DAGVTQSPTHLIKTRGQQVTLRCSPISGHKSVSWYQQVLGQGPQFIFQYYEKEERGRGNFPDRFSARQFPNYSSELNVNALLLGDSALYLCASRPSTGTNQPQHFGDGTRLSIL.

This clonotype showed up just a few times. This chain uses TRBV5-1 with TRBJ2-5; D gene ambiguous. Germline V gene data show CDR1 as SGHRS and CDR2 as YFSETQ. Trimming shortened V by 5 bases and J by 1 base, and 12 bases separated the two germline ends. The CDR3 is 14 residues long. CDR3 coding DNA: TGCGCCAGCAGTGCCCTGGGATTCCAAGAGACCCAGTACTTC. This gives the protein CASSALGFQETQYF. Full variable domain (rest looked up from reference TRBV5-1 and TRBJ2-5): KAGVTQTPRYLIKTRGQQVTLSCSPISGHRSVSWYQQTPGQGLQFLFEYFSETQRNKGNFPGRFSGRQFSNSRSEMNVSTLELGDSALYLCASSALGFQETQYFGPGTRLLVL.

The V call is TRBV9, the J call TRBJ2-1; D ambiguous. Per germline, CDR1 SGDLS and CDR2 YYNGEE. Trimming left V 0 bases short and J 6 bases short, with 7 bases between. CDR3 length: 13 residues. CDR3 amino acids: CASSVVPLNEQFF. The CDR3 region has the DNA TGTGCCAGCAGCGTAGTACCGCTCAATGAGCAGTTCTTC.

The gene calls are TRBV9 and TRBJ1-1; no clear D gene. The CDR3 sequence is 14 residues long. Deletions cut 1 base from V and 4 bases from J, with 11 bases between. The germline V gene has CDR1 SGDLS and CDR2 YYNGEE. CDR3 nucleotides: TGTGCCAGCAGCGTACAGGTTATCGGCACTGAAGCTTTCTTT. It codes for CASSVQVIGTEAFF.

About this clonotype itself: With a much larger clone just one base away, this may be a read error. V and J are TRBV11-2 and TRBJ2-7; D gene unclear. This CDR3 is 13 amino acids long. From germline, CDR1 is SGHAT and CDR2 FQNNGV. Trimming removed 4 bases from V and 6 bases from J, with 13 bases in between. CDR3: CASSYLQQPEQYF. In nucleotides, the CDR3 is TGTGCCAGCAGCTACCTACAGCAGCCCGAGCAGTACTTC.

Many counts were recorded for this clonotype. The chain links TRBV12-3 or TRBV12-4 to TRBJ2-2; maybe TRBD2 (5 bases). The germline V and J ends were trimmed by 6 bases and 2 bases, with 22 bases remaining between them. CDR3 length: 18 amino acids. The CDR3: CASRPIGEGAVNTGELFF. The CDR3 coding sequence is TGTGCCAGCAGACCCATCGGTGAGGGCGCCGTTAACACCGGGGAGCTGTTTTTT.

This clonotype has at least ten counts. The V and J genes are TRBV7-9 and TRBJ2-7; D is uncertain. This CDR3 is 14 amino acids long. Trimming removed 1 base at V and 4 bases at J, with 11 bases between. The germline CDR1 and CDR2 sequences are SEHNR and FQNEAQ (reference sequence). The CDR3 region has the DNA TGTGCCAGCAGCTTAGTTTACAGACCTTACGAGCAGTACTTC. It codes for CASSLVYRPYEQYF.

This clonotype was found many times. The genes are TRBV5-1 and TRBJ1-2, with 7 bases that match TRBD1. This CDR3 is 15 amino acids long. V was pared by 3 bases and J by 4 bases, with 9 bases of the junction left unmatched. Germline lookup yields CDR1 SGHRS and CDR2 YFSETQ. As DNA, the CDR3 is TGCGCCAGCAGCTCGTCCGGGACAGCTACCTATGGCTACACCTTC. It translates to CASSSSGTATYGYTF.

The gene calls are TRBV3-1 and TRBJ2-1; the D gene could be TRBD1 or TRBD2 (5 bases each). The ends were cut back, 0 bases at V and 9 bases at J, with 9 bases in the middle. The CDR3 covers 13 residues. CDR1 is LGHDT and CDR2 is YNNKEL in the germline V gene (reference sequence). The CDR3 sequence: CASSQEGVSEQFF. DNA of the CDR3: TGTGCCAGCAGCCAAGAGGGGGTGAGTGAGCAGTTCTTC.

This clonotype was observed a handful of times. The chain has TRBV29-1 and TRBJ2-1; 7 positions agree with TRBD2. The CDR3 totals 16 residues. V shed 7 bases and J 3 bases; nucleotides not matched to a gene: 15. Germline assignment: CDR1 SQVTM and CDR2 ANQGSEA. In nucleotides, the CDR3 is TGCAGCGCCGGCAGGATTGGGCGGGGGAGCTACAATGAGCAGTTCTTC. It is translated as CSAGRIGRGSYNEQFF.

V and J are TRBV11-2 and TRBJ1-3; TRBD1 aligns across 8 bases. The CDR3 loop spans 17 amino acids. Germline-derived CDR1 and CDR2 are SGHAT and FQNNGV. Trimming cost V 1 base and J 2 bases; bases outside gene matches: 7. The CDR3 DNA reads as TGTGCCAGCAGCTTAGGTCCCACAGGGGGACCTGGAAACACCATATATTTT. This encodes CASSLGPTGGPGNTIYF.

There are many counts of this clonotype. This sequence joins TRBV27 and TRBJ1-1, with D unresolved. Trimming pared 4 bases from V and 0 bases from J, leaving 12 bases between. This CDR3 contains 15 residues. Germline CDR1 is MNHEY and CDR2 is SMNVEV (reference sequence). The CDR3 sequence: CASSSRHAMNTEAFF. DNA of the CDR3: TGTGCCAGCAGTTCCAGACACGCCATGAACACTGAAGCTTTCTTT.

There are a few counts of this clonotype. This chain connects TRBV4-1 to TRBJ1-5; 7 nucleotides align to TRBD1. Trimming cost V 4 bases and J 2 bases; bases outside gene matches: 2. The length of the CDR3 is 14 residues. Germline V CDR1 and CDR2: MGHRA, YSYEKL. CDR3 DNA sequence: TGCGCCAGCAGCCCTACAGGGGGCAATCAGCCCCAGCATTTT. It encodes CASSPTGGNQPQHF.

This chain links TRBV6-2 or TRBV6-3 with TRBJ2-7, with D possibly being TRBD2 (6 bases). The CDR3 totals 16 residues. CDR1 is MNHEY and CDR2 is SVGEGT in the germline V gene. The V and J ends lost 8 bases and 2 bases respectively, with 22 bases between them. CDR3 in DNA: TGTGCCAGCGGGCTAAGAGGCCGGGGGAATACCTACGAGCAGTACTTC. This encodes CASGLRGRGNTYEQYF.